A selection of T cell receptor beta chains follows, all from one sample in a study of regulatory T cells in long-lasting Graves disease. TCRdb fed the multiplex PCR reads into MiXCR, producing one record per CDR3 protein. The sample has about half a million distinct CDR3 sequences; approximately 23% are singletons. Material: peripheral blood mononuclear cells (PBMCs), obtained when the disease was refractory, from a patient treated with antithyroid drugs. All receptors derive from a female donor with Graves disease. CDR3s include the opening cysteine and the closing phenylalanine or tryptophan. D genes are given only for firm matches. Size tells how often a clone was seen (once, few, many) or the class of an expanded clone, and some rows leave it out.

v_call: TRBV20-1
j_call: TRBJ2-3
clone_size: once
d_call: -
cdr3_aa: CSASTQWGQYF
cdr3_nt: TGCAGTGCTAGCACGCAGTGGGGGCAGTATTTT

v_call: TRBV20-1
j_call: TRBJ1-5
clone_size: many
d_call: TRBD1
cdr3_aa: CSGTGTNSNQPQHF
cdr3_nt: TGCAGTGGGACAGGGACGAATAGCAATCAGCCCCAGCATTTT

v_call: TRBV20-1
j_call: TRBJ2-5
clone_size: many
d_call: -
cdr3_aa: CSARGEETQYF
cdr3_nt: TGCAGTGCTAGAGGGGAAGAGACCCAGTACTTC

v_call: TRBV28
j_call: TRBJ2-6
clone_size: many
d_call: -
cdr3_aa: CASREAGANVLTF
cdr3_nt: TGTGCCAGCAGGGAGGCTGGGGCCAACGTCCTGACTTTC

v_call: TRBV9
j_call: TRBJ2-5
clone_size: -
d_call: TRBD2
cdr3_aa: CASNSGGTQETQYF
cdr3_nt: TGTGCCAGCAATAGCGGGGGGACTCAAGAGACCCAGTACTTC

v_call: TRBV29-1
j_call: TRBJ2-7
clone_size: -
d_call: -
cdr3_aa: CSALKEGRYEQYF
cdr3_nt: TGCAGCGCGCTAAAGGAGGGCAGATACGAGCAGTACTTC

v_call: TRBV19
j_call: TRBJ2-1
clone_size: -
d_call: TRBD1
cdr3_aa: CASSTPGTAIFNEQFF
cdr3_nt: TGTGCCAGTAGCACTCCCGGGACAGCAATATTCAATGAGCAGTTCTTC

v_call: TRBV7-2
j_call: TRBJ2-5
clone_size: many
d_call: TRBD2
cdr3_aa: CASSLRTSGGYQETQYF
cdr3_nt: TGTGCCAGCAGCCTCCGGACTAGCGGGGGGTACCAAGAGACCCAGTACTTC

v_call: TRBV6-1
j_call: TRBJ1-5
clone_size: many
d_call: -
cdr3_aa: CASKPLGVLGPHQPQHF
cdr3_nt: TGTGCCAGCAAACCCTTAGGGGTATTGGGACCCCATCAGCCCCAGCATTTT

v_call: TRBV2
j_call: TRBJ2-7
clone_size: many
d_call: TRBD2
cdr3_aa: CASRGTSGSGGTGEQYF
cdr3_nt: TGTGCCAGCAGGGGGACTAGCGGGAGTGGAGGAACGGGCGAGCAGTACTTC

v_call: TRBV28
j_call: TRBJ1-3
clone_size: many
d_call: -
cdr3_aa: CASSLGAYIQATSGNTIYF
cdr3_nt: TGTGCCAGCAGTTTAGGGGCGTACATACAGGCCACCTCTGGAAACACCATATATTTT

v_call: TRBV3-1
j_call: TRBJ2-7
clone_size: few
d_call: -
cdr3_aa: CASSQDSAEWSYEQYF
cdr3_nt: TGTGCCAGCAGCCAAGATTCTGCGGAATGGTCCTACGAGCAGTACTTC

v_call: TRBV9
j_call: TRBJ2-7
clone_size: -
d_call: TRBD1
cdr3_aa: CASSLQGAGYEQYF
cdr3_nt: TGTGCCAGCAGCTTACAGGGGGCAGGCTACGAGCAGTACTTC

v_call: TRBV5-5
j_call: TRBJ2-2
clone_size: -
d_call: -
cdr3_aa: CASNLEQAGELFF
cdr3_nt: TGTGCCAGCAACTTGGAACAGGCCGGGGAGCTGTTTTTT

v_call: TRBV15
j_call: TRBJ1-3
clone_size: few
d_call: TRBD1
cdr3_aa: CATSRGRGQGNTIYF
cdr3_nt: TGTGCCACCAGCAGAGGCAGGGGGCAAGGAAACACCATATATTTT

v_call: TRBV20-1
j_call: TRBJ1-2
clone_size: -
d_call: -
cdr3_aa: CSARGEGVDYGYTF
cdr3_nt: TGCAGTGCTAGAGGAGAAGGGGTTGACTATGGCTACACCTTC

v_call: TRBV28
j_call: TRBJ1-5
clone_size: -
d_call: TRBD1
cdr3_aa: CASSTGTGNSNQPQHF
cdr3_nt: TGTGCCAGCAGCACCGGGACAGGGAATAGCAATCAGCCCCAGCATTTT

v_call: TRBV30
j_call: TRBJ1-3
clone_size: few
d_call: -
cdr3_aa: CAWRPRRISGNTIYF
cdr3_nt: TGTGCCTGGAGGCCGCGGAGGATCTCTGGAAACACCATATATTTT

v_call: TRBV28
j_call: TRBJ1-4
clone_size: many
d_call: TRBD1
cdr3_aa: CASGAGTENEKLFF
cdr3_nt: TGTGCCAGCGGCGCCGGGACAGAGAATGAAAAACTGTTTTTT

v_call: TRBV19
j_call: TRBJ1-2
clone_size: few
d_call: TRBD1
cdr3_aa: CASSMDRGHRGYTF
cdr3_nt: TGTGCCAGTAGTATGGACAGGGGGCATCGAGGCTACACCTTC

v_call: TRBV28
j_call: TRBJ1-3
clone_size: few
d_call: -
cdr3_aa: CASSFLDTIYF
cdr3_nt: TGTGCCAGCAGTTTTCTCGACACCATATATTTT

v_call: TRBV7-6
j_call: TRBJ2-5
clone_size: few
d_call: -
cdr3_aa: CASSFDLETQYF
cdr3_nt: TGTGCCAGCAGCTTCGATTTGGAGACCCAGTACTTC

v_call: TRBV6-5
j_call: TRBJ2-7
clone_size: few
d_call: TRBD2
cdr3_aa: CASSYRASGVNEQYF
cdr3_nt: TGTGCCAGCAGTTACCGTGCTAGCGGGGTCAACGAGCAGTACTTC

v_call: TRBV5-1
j_call: TRBJ1-2
clone_size: few
d_call: -
cdr3_aa: CASSFVGRGYTF
cdr3_nt: TGCGCCAGCAGTTTCGTGGGGAGGGGCTACACCTTC

v_call: TRBV2
j_call: TRBJ1-6
clone_size: many
d_call: -
cdr3_aa: CASAVHLNNSPLHF
cdr3_nt: TGTGCCAGCGCGGTACATCTAAATAATTCACCCCTCCACTTT

v_call: TRBV19
j_call: TRBJ1-2
clone_size: few
d_call: TRBD1
cdr3_aa: CASSSGGTRPIYGYTF
cdr3_nt: TGTGCCAGTAGTTCAGGGGGGACACGACCGATCTATGGCTACACCTTC

v_call: TRBV2
j_call: TRBJ1-1
clone_size: many
d_call: TRBD1
cdr3_aa: CASSGPGQGASTEAFF
cdr3_nt: TGTGCCAGCAGTGGGCCGGGACAGGGGGCGTCCACTGAAGCTTTCTTT

v_call: TRBV30
j_call: TRBJ2-7
clone_size: -
d_call: TRBD2
cdr3_aa: CAWRAGGVSYEQYF
cdr3_nt: TGTGCCTGGAGAGCGGGGGGGGTCTCCTACGAGCAGTACTTC

v_call: TRBV2
j_call: TRBJ2-7
clone_size: many
d_call: -
cdr3_aa: CASSEAPGTISYEQYF
cdr3_nt: TGTGCCAGCAGTGAAGCTCCAGGAACAATAAGCTACGAGCAGTACTTC

v_call: TRBV28
j_call: TRBJ2-4
clone_size: few
d_call: -
cdr3_aa: CASSLDSGRAKNIQYF
cdr3_nt: TGTGCCAGCAGCTTAGATAGTGGGAGAGCCAAAAACATTCAGTACTTC

v_call: TRBV3-1
j_call: TRBJ2-7
clone_size: many
d_call: -
cdr3_aa: CASSLSEGYEQYF
cdr3_nt: TGTGCCAGCAGCCTCTCAGAGGGCTACGAGCAGTACTTC

v_call: TRBV2
j_call: TRBJ2-7
clone_size: many
d_call: -
cdr3_aa: CASRSRQLNSYEQYF
cdr3_nt: TGTGCCAGCAGAAGTAGACAGCTTAACTCCTACGAGCAGTACTTC

v_call: TRBV5-4
j_call: TRBJ2-7
clone_size: few
d_call: TRBD1
cdr3_aa: CASSSLGQGVPYEQYF
cdr3_nt: TGTGCCAGCAGCTCCCTTGGACAGGGGGTCCCCTACGAGCAGTACTTC

v_call: TRBV6-1
j_call: TRBJ2-2
clone_size: few
d_call: -
cdr3_aa: CASSTRSGWHTGELFF
cdr3_nt: TGTGCCAGCAGTACCCGTAGCGGATGGCACACCGGGGAGCTGTTTTTT

v_call: TRBV5-1
j_call: TRBJ2-7
clone_size: few
d_call: TRBD1
cdr3_aa: CASSTDRDEQYF
cdr3_nt: TGCGCCAGCAGCACCGACAGGGACGAGCAGTACTTC

v_call: TRBV29-1
j_call: TRBJ2-7
clone_size: few
d_call: -
cdr3_aa: CSVGGARGGYEQYF
cdr3_nt: TGCAGCGTTGGGGGCGCTCGAGGCGGCTACGAGCAGTACTTC

v_call: TRBV30
j_call: TRBJ1-5
clone_size: -
d_call: TRBD1
cdr3_aa: CAWSRRTGNNQPQHF
cdr3_nt: TGTGCCTGGAGTCGGCGGACAGGTAACAATCAGCCCCAGCATTTT

v_call: TRBV12-3/TRBV12-4
j_call: TRBJ1-2
clone_size: many
d_call: -
cdr3_aa: CASSRGRVSLWGYTF
cdr3_nt: TGTGCCAGCAGTCGCGGACGGGTTTCGCTGTGGGGCTACACCTTC

v_call: TRBV28
j_call: TRBJ2-7
clone_size: many
d_call: TRBD2
cdr3_aa: CASSLAQAGVYEQYF
cdr3_nt: TGTGCCAGCAGTTTAGCGCAAGCGGGAGTCTACGAGCAGTACTTC

v_call: TRBV7-2
j_call: TRBJ2-2
clone_size: -
d_call: TRBD2
cdr3_aa: CASRRREGYTGELFF
cdr3_nt: TGTGCCAGCAGGCGGCGGGAGGGCTACACCGGGGAGCTGTTTTTT

v_call: TRBV20-1
j_call: TRBJ2-1
clone_size: many
d_call: -
cdr3_aa: CSAVDNNEQFF
cdr3_nt: TGCAGTGCGGTCGATAACAATGAGCAGTTCTTC

v_call: TRBV3-1
j_call: TRBJ2-7
clone_size: few
d_call: TRBD2
cdr3_aa: CASSPGLAGVEQYF
cdr3_nt: TGTGCCAGCAGCCCTGGACTAGCGGGAGTCGAGCAGTACTTC

v_call: TRBV4-1
j_call: TRBJ2-5
clone_size: few
d_call: TRBD2
cdr3_aa: CASSSRTSQETQYF
cdr3_nt: TGCGCCAGCAGCTCCCGGACTAGCCAAGAGACCCAGTACTTC

v_call: TRBV6-1
j_call: TRBJ1-1
clone_size: -
d_call: TRBD1
cdr3_aa: CASSPGTGNTGAFF
cdr3_nt: TGTGCCAGCAGCCCCGGGACAGGGAACACTGGAGCTTTCTTT

v_call: TRBV7-2
j_call: TRBJ2-2
clone_size: many
d_call: -
cdr3_aa: CASSLVSSGGELFF
cdr3_nt: TGTGCCAGCAGCTTAGTATCCAGCGGTGGGGAGCTGTTTTTT

v_call: TRBV7-2
j_call: TRBJ1-1
clone_size: many
d_call: -
cdr3_aa: CASSFRGGVLMGTEAFF
cdr3_nt: TGTGCCAGCAGCTTTAGAGGGGGAGTCCTCATGGGCACTGAAGCTTTCTTT